The 23 T cell receptor beta chains given below trace back to one sample, sequenced in a study of Graves' ophthalmopathy and Graves' hyperthyroidism. RNA transcripts served as template for amplifying TCR beta CDR3 sequences. RT-PCR with HTBI primers came first, then second-round multiplex PCR. TCRdb fed the multiplex PCR reads into MiXCR, producing one record per CDR3 protein. The sample carries 900,000 to 1,200,000 distinct CDR3 sequences, 35% to 40% recorded once. Input material: peripheral blood or thyroid tissue (not recorded which). The receptors here all came from an adult man with Graves' hyperthyroidism.

This clonotype was seen at least ten times. The rearrangement uses TRBV29-1 and TRBJ2-7; D is ambiguous. In germline, CDR1 is SQVTM, CDR2 ANQGSEA. V lost 4 bases to trimming and J lost 5 bases, with 9 bases between them. The CDR3 is made up of 11 amino acids. CDR3 nucleotides: TGCAGCGTTGGGCGTCGCGACGAGCAGTACTTC. As protein: CSVGRRDEQYF.

The sample holds many counts of this clonotype. The V and J genes are TRBV19 and TRBJ1-1; D possibly corresponds to TRBD1 (6 bases). The germline gives CDR1 LNHDA, CDR2 SQIVND (reference sequence). V lost 4 bases and J 0 bases, leaving 12 bases between the germline ends. The CDR3 is made up of 15 amino acids. The CDR3 spells CASSTHRVVNTEAFF. CDR3 bases: TGTGCCAGTAGTACCCACAGGGTGGTGAACACTGAAGCTTTCTTT.

This clonotype was found many times. The J gene is TRBJ2-6, the V gene TRBV29-1; D is unclear. Germline V lookup: CDR1 SQVTM, CDR2 ANQGSEA. V was clipped by 6 bases and J by 2 bases, with 11 bases between them. The CDR3 contains 14 residues. The CDR3 region has the DNA TGCAGCGTGGGTCACTTAGCTGGGGCCAACGTCCTGACTTTC. It encodes CSVGHLAGANVLTF. Full variable domain (remainder filled in from reference TRBV29-1 and TRBJ2-6): SAVISQKPSRDICQRGTSLTIQCQVDSQVTMMFWYRQQPGQSLTLIATANQGSEATYESGFVIDKFPISRPNLTFSTLTVSNMSPEDSSIYLCSVGHLAGANVLTFGAGSRLTVL.

The gene calls are TRBV5-1 and TRBJ1-4; possibly TRBD1 for D (5 bases). The CDR3 totals 15 residues. The V gene lost 4 bases and the J gene lost 8 bases, with 18 bases spanning the gap. CDR1 is SGHRS, CDR2 YFSETQ, per germline. CDR3 in amino acids: CASSPGIEGREKLFF. CDR3 bases: TGCGCCAGCAGCCCGGGAATCGAGGGGCGAGAAAAACTGTTTTTT.

This rearrangement joins TRBV5-6 to TRBJ2-2; 7 bases are shared with TRBD2. The length of the CDR3 is 15 residues. The V gene end was trimmed by 3 bases and the J gene end by 9 bases; junction bases not matched to a gene: 11. Germline values: CDR1 SGHDT, CDR2 YYEEEE. This chain's CDR3 is CASSYGLGGVRELFF. DNA for the CDR3: TGTGCCAGCAGCTACGGACTAGGCGGGGTCCGGGAGCTGTTTTTT.

The rearrangement links TRBV29-1 to TRBJ2-5; TRBD1 might be the D (5 bases). Trimming stripped 3 bases from V and 1 base from J, with 12 bases between. The CDR3 runs 14 residues. In germline, CDR1 is SQVTM, CDR2 ANQGSEA. The CDR3 DNA is TGCAGCGTTGATTCTGGGGCTGCCCAAGAGACCCAGTACTTC. Encoded protein: CSVDSGAAQETQYF.

V and J are TRBV20-1 and TRBJ1-5; 8 bases are a match to TRBD1. The germline V gene encodes CDR1 DFQATT and CDR2 SNEGSKA (reference sequence). V trimming: 4 bases; J trimming: 3 bases; junction bases outside the gene matches: 8. The CDR3 totals 15 residues. The CDR3 loop reads CSATRGRENNQPQHF. The CDR3 nucleotides are TGCAGTGCTACCAGGGGGCGGGAAAACAATCAGCCCCAGCATTTT.

On this clonotype itself: The junction shows a germline mismatch at one end, possibly a read error. CDR3 in amino acids: CASSEGEGKLFF. As DNA, the CDR3 is TGTGCCAGCAGCGAAGGGGAAGGAAAACTGTTTTTT. The chain joins TRBV2 to TRBJ1-4; tentative D call: TRBD1 (5 bases). Germline-derived CDR1 and CDR2 are SNHLY and FYNNEI. This CDR3 is built from 12 residues.

This clonotype was recorded at least ten times. In DNA form, the CDR3 reads TGTGCCAGCAGTTTTAGTCGTTACGGGGAGCTGTTTTTT. It encodes CASSFSRYGELFF. This chain joins TRBV12-3 or TRBV12-4 and TRBJ2-2; D gene ambiguous. The CDR3 contains 13 residues. Trimming cost V 3 bases and J 7 bases, with 9 bases left between them.

This sequence joins TRBV7-2 and TRBJ2-7; 8 bases map to TRBD1. Germline V CDR1 and CDR2: SGHTA, FQGNSA. This CDR3 has 13 residues. Trimming took 6 bases from V and 5 from J; bases not matched to a gene: 6. In nucleotides, the CDR3 is TGTGCCAGCAGAGGACAGGGAAGGCACGAGCAGTACTTC. This sequence encodes CASRGQGRHEQYF.

This clonotype came up a few times. J is TRBJ2-7 and V is TRBV4-1; TRBD2 matches at 9 bases. Germline lookup yields CDR1 MGHRA and CDR2 YSYEKL. The V gene end was trimmed by 2 bases and the J gene end by 2 bases; junction bases not matched to a gene: 10. The CDR3 totals 17 residues. This CDR3 is CASSQLGPSGKPYEQYF. CDR3 bases: TGCGCCAGCAGCCAACTAGGTCCTAGCGGGAAGCCCTACGAGCAGTACTTC.

Worth noting for this clonotype: The germline gene is not matched at one end of the junction; a read error may be the cause. The rearrangement joins TRBV10-3 to TRBJ1-5; a possible D gene is TRBD1 (6 bases). In germline, CDR1 is ENHRY, CDR2 SYGVKD. The CDR3 has 15 amino acids. CDR3 loop: CTIRSGTISNQPQHF. In nucleotides, the CDR3 is TGTACCATCAGGTCAGGGACAATTAGCAATCAGCCCCAGCATTTT.

This clonotype was seen many times. The chain carries TRBV5-1 and TRBJ1-3; D uncertain. The CDR3 is made up of 14 amino acids. The V end was cut by 4 bases, the J end by 0 bases, with 8 bases between. Germline V lookup: CDR1 SGHRS, CDR2 YFSETQ. The CDR3 nucleotides are TGCGCCAGCAGCCACGGAGTCTCTGGAAACACCATATATTTT. Protein product: CASSHGVSGNTIYF.

In DNA, the CDR3 is TGTGCCAGCAGCTCAGGACTAGCGGGGGCGCAGACCCAGTACTTC. Its protein product is CASSSGLAGAQTQYF. The gene calls are TRBV5-5 and TRBJ2-7; 13 bases align to TRBD2. The J call may be faulty, since TRBJ2-5 better matches the DNA end. Looked up from germline, CDR1 is SGHKS and CDR2 is YYEKEE (reference sequence). The CDR3 runs 15 residues.

The chain's CDR3 is CATSRGGQGAGGYTF. CDR3 coding DNA: TGTGCCACCAGCAGAGGGGGACAGGGGGCCGGGGGCTACACCTTC. The V gene is TRBV15, the J gene TRBJ1-2; TRBD1 agrees at 12 bases. Germline trimming cut 1 base from V and 8 bases from J; bases unmatched to any gene: 5. The CDR3 length is 15 residues. The germline CDR1 and CDR2 sequences are LNHNV and YYDKDF (reference sequence). Using reference TRBV15 and TRBJ1-2 for the parts outside the CDR3, the full variable domain is DAMVIQNPRYQVTQFGKPVTLSCSQTLNHNVMYWYQQKSSQAPKLLFHYYDKDFNNEADTPDNFQSRRPNTSFCFLDIRSPGLGDTAMYLCATSRGGQGAGGYTFGSGTRLTVV.

This clonotype was detected only once. The V and J genes are TRBV6-1 and TRBJ1-2; D uncertain. This CDR3 has 12 residues. Germline V gene data show CDR1 as MNHNS and CDR2 as SASEGT. The V and J ends lost 7 bases and 4 bases respectively, with 10 bases between them. This CDR3 is CASINPTYGYTF. The DNA for the CDR3 is TGTGCCAGCATCAACCCCACCTATGGCTACACCTTC.

This clonotype appeared a single time. Compared with germline, one end of the junction differs, possibly owing to a read error. The chain is built from TRBV2 and TRBJ2-2; no firm D call. The CDR3 consists of 15 residues. Per the germline V gene, CDR1 is SNHLY and CDR2 is FYNNEI. In DNA form, the CDR3 reads TGCGCCAGCAGCCAAAGACACAGGAACACCGGGGAGCTGTTTTTT. Protein: CASSQRHRNTGELFF.

This chain joins TRBV29-1 and TRBJ2-7, with 11 bases fitting TRBD1. The CDR3 length is 15 residues. Trimming at V came to 4 bases and at J to 0 bases, leaving 5 bases not matched to a gene. Germline V gene lookup returns CDR1 SQVTM and CDR2 ANQGSEA. CDR3 in amino acids: CSVGDRGSFSYEQYF. The CDR3 nucleotides are TGCAGCGTTGGGGACAGGGGGTCTTTCTCCTACGAGCAGTACTTC.

This clonotype occurred a few times. The rearrangement links TRBV6-1 to TRBJ2-7; D may be TRBD1 or TRBD2 (5 bases each). This CDR3 has 15 amino acids. V lost 3 bases, J lost 1 base, and 13 bases lay in between. CDR1 MNHNS and CDR2 SASEGT come from the germline V gene. CDR3: CASSEGTPRSYEQYF. DNA for the CDR3: TGTGCCAGCAGTGAGGGGACCCCGCGGTCCTACGAGCAGTACTTC.

This clonotype was counted a few times. The gene calls are TRBV6-5 and TRBJ1-6; TRBD1 is a possible D gene (5 bases). Germline V gene lookup returns CDR1 MNHEY and CDR2 SVGAGI. V was cut by 7 bases and J by 7 bases, with 14 bases left in between. CDR3 size: 14 residues. This CDR3 is CASKGAGWNSPLHF. CDR3 coding DNA: TGTGCCAGCAAAGGGGCAGGGTGGAATTCACCCCTCCACTTT.

There are many counts of this clonotype. The rearrangement uses TRBV6-2 or TRBV6-3 and TRBJ2-5, with D maybe TRBD2 (6 bases). Trimming pared 5 bases from V and 5 bases from J, leaving 18 bases between. Germline V gene sequence: CDR1 MNHEY, CDR2 SVGEGT. The CDR3 contains 15 residues. CDR3 in DNA: TGTGCCAGCAGTCAGGACGGGGGATATTACGAGACCCAGTACTTC. The encoded protein is CASSQDGGYYETQYF.

This clonotype has a handful of counts. The chain couples TRBV7-2 to TRBJ2-7; 10 bases are shared with TRBD1. CDR1 and CDR2 (germline): SGHTA, FQGNSA. The J segment lost 3 bases and the V segment lost 3 bases, leaving 5 bases of the junction unmatched. This CDR3 is 15 amino acids long. The chain's CDR3 is CASSLGQGLFYEQYF. CDR3 bases: TGTGCCAGCAGCTTGGGACAGGGGCTTTTCTACGAGCAGTACTTC.

This clonotype occurred a few times. V gene TRBV7-2 combines with J gene TRBJ1-4; D is unclear. V was clipped by 1 base and J by 11 bases, with 17 bases between them. Germline V gene lookup returns CDR1 SGHTA and CDR2 FQGNSA. The CDR3 runs to 15 residues. The CDR3 here is CASSLGGLGPRKLFF. CDR3 nucleotide sequence: TGTGCCAGCAGCTTAGGAGGCCTAGGCCCTCGGAAACTGTTTTTT.